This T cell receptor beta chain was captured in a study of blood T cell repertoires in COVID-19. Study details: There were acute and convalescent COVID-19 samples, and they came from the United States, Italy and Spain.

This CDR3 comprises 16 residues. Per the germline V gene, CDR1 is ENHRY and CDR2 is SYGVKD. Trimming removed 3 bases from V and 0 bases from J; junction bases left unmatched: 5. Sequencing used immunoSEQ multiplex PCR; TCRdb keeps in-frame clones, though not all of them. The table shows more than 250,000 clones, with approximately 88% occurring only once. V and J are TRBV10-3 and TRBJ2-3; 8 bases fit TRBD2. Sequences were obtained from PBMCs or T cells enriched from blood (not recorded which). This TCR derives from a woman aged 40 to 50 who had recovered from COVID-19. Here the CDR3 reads CAISEIAGTSTDTQYF. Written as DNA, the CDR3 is TGTGCCATCAGTGAAATAGCGGGAACTAGCACAGATACGCAGTATTTT.